This T cell receptor (beta chain) was captured by sequencing in a study of blood T cell repertoires in COVID-19. The assay was immunoSEQ multiplex PCR, and TCRdb's table has in-frame clones only and misses some. The table includes a few hundred thousand clones, 70% to 90% detected once. CDR1 and CDR2 from the germline V gene are SGDLS and YYNGEE. The CDR3 extends over 14 amino acids. The V and J ends lost 0 bases and 5 bases respectively, with 11 bases between them. Sequenced: PBMCs or T cells enriched from blood (not recorded which). The chain recombines TRBV9 with TRBJ2-5, with D maybe TRBD2 (6 bases). This sequence was found in a woman aged 25 to 39 who had recovered from COVID-19. The CDR3 reads CASSVGGGRETQYF. In DNA form, the CDR3 reads TGTGCCAGCAGCGTAGGGGGAGGCCGGGAGACCCAGTACTTC.